These T cell receptor beta chains were read from a single sample in a study of blood T cell repertoires in COVID-19. The repertoire was sequenced with immunoSEQ multiplex PCR; TCRdb's copy has only in-frame clones and lacks some. The table lists fewer than 350,000 clones, 81% of them singletons, with about 2.9% in the top ten. Sequencing input: peripheral blood. The receptors come from a woman aged 55-75 years with active or convalescent COVID-19. CDR3s leave out the opening cysteine and the closing phenylalanine or tryptophan. Fields, in order: CDR3 length, clone size, V gene, CDR3 protein. The size field is filled for only some rows; it gives once, few, many or a size class.

>13|-|TRBV6-5
ASSYSNSGYYGYT
>15|-|TRBV7-9
ASSHPPRDGSAYGYT
>12|-|TRBV15
ATSRDGRDYGYT
>13|-|TRBV5-5
ASSLRDRVVNEQF
>14|-|TRBV30
AWKGLAGGLQETQY
>14|-|TRBV3-1/TRBV3-2
ASRQLAGGATDTQY
>10|-|TRBV5-6
ASSLDRNTQY
>12|-|TRBV19
ASGWTVVNQPQH
>14|-|TRBV7-2
ASSLGFSAGTNEQF
>9|-|TRBV14
ASSLAGKQY
>13|-|TRBV11-3
ASSSTSGGLNEQF
>13|-|TRBV19
ASSTTGGSYNEQF
>11|-|TRBV12-3/TRBV12-4
ASSLGTTYGYT
>15|-|TRBV11-3
ASSLKALAGGIYEQY
>11|-|TRBV2
ASSLDSNTEAF
>15|-|TRBV6-1
ASSEKVAGQNNEKLF
>12|-|TRBV5-1
ASSLTGGANEQF
>12|once|TRBV5-1
ASSRDRGSGELF
>16|-|TRBV28
ASSSELGRRASNYGYT
>11|-|TRBV30
AWSVGNRETQY
>11|-|TRBV7-9
ASSFPVPVRAF